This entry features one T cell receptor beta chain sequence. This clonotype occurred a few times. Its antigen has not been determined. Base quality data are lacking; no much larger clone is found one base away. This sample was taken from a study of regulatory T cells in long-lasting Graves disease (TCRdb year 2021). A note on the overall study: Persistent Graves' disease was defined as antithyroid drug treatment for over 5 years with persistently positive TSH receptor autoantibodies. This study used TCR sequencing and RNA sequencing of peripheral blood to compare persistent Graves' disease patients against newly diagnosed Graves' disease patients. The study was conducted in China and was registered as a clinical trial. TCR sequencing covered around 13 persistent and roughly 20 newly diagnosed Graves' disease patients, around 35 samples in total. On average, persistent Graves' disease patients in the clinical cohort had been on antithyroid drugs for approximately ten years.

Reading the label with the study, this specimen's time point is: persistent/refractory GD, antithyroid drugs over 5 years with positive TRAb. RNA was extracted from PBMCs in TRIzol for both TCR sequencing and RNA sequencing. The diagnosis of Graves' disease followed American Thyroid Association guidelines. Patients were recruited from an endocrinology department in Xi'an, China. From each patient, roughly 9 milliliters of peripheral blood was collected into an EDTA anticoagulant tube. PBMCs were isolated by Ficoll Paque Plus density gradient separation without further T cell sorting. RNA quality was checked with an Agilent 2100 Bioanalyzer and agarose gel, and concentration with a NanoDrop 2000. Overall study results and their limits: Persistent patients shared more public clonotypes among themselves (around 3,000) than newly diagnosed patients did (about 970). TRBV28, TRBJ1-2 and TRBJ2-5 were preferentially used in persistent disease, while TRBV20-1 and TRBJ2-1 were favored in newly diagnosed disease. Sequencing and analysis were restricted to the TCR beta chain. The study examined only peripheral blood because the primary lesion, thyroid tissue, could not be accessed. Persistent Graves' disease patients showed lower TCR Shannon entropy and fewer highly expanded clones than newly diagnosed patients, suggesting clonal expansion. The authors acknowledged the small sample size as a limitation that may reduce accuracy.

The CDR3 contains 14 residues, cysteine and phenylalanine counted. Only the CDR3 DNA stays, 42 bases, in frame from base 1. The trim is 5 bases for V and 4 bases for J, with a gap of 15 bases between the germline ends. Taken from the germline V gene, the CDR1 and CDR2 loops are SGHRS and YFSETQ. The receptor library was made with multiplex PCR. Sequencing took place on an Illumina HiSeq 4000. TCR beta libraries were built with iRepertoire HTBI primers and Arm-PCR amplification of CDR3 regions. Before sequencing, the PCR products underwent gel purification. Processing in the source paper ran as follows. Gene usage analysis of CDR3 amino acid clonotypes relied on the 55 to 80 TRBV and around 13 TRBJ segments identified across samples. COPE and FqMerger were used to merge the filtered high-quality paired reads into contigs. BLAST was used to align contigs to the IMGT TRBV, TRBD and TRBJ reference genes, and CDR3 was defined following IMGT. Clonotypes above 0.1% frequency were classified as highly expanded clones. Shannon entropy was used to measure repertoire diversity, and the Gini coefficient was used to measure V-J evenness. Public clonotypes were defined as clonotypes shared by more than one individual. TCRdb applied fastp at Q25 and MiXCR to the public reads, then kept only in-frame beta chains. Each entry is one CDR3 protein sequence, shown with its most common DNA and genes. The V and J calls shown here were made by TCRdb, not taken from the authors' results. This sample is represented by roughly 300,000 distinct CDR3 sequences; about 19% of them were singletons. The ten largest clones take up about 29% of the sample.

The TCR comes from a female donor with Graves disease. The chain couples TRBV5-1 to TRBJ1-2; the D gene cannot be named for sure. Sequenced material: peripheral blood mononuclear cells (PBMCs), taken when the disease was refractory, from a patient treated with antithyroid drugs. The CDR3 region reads CASSPEAPSYGYTF. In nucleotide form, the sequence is TGCGCCAGCAGTCCTGAAGCTCCCTCCTATGGCTACACCTTC. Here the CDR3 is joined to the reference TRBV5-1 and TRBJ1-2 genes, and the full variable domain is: KAGVTQTPRYLIKTRGQQVTLSCSPISGHRSVSWYQQTPGQGLQFLFEYFSETQRNKGNFPGRFSGRQFSNSRSEMNVSTLELGDSALYLCASSPEAPSYGYTFGSGTRLTVV.